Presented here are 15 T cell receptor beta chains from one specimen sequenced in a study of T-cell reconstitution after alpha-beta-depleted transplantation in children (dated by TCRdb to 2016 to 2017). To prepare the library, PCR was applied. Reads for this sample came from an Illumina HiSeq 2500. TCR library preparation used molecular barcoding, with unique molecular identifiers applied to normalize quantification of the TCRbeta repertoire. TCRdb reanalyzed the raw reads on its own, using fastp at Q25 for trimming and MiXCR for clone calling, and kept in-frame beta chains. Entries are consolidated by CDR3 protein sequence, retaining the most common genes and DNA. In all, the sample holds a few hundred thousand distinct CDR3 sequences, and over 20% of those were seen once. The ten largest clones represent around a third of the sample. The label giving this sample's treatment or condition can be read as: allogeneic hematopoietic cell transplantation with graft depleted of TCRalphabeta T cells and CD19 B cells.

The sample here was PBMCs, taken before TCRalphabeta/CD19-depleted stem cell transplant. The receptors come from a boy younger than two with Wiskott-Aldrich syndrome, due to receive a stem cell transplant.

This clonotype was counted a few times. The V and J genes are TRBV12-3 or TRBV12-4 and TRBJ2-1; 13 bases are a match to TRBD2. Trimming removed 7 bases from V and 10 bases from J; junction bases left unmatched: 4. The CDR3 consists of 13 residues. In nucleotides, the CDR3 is TGTGCCAGCACCGCACTAGCGGGAGGGGAGCAGTTCTTC. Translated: CASTALAGGEQFF.

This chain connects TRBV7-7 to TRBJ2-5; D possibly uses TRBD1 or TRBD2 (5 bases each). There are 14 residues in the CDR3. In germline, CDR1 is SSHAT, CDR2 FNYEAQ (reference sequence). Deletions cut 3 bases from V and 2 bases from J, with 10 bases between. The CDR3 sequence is CASSLGDLQETQYF. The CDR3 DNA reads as TGTGCCAGCAGCTTGGGGGACCTTCAAGAGACCCAGTACTTC.

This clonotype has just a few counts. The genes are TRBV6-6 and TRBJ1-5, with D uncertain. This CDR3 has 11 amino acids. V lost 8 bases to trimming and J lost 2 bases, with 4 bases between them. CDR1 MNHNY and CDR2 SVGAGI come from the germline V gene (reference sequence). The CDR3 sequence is CASGRNQPQHF. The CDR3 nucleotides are TGTGCCAGCGGGCGCAATCAGCCCCAGCATTTT.

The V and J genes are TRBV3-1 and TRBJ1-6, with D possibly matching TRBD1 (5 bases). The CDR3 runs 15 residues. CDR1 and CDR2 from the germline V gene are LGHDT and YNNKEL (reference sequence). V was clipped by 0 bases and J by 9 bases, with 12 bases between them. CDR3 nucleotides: TGTGCCAGCAGCCAAGAATGGGGGTACGGTTCACCCCTCCACTTT. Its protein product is CASSQEWGYGSPLHF.

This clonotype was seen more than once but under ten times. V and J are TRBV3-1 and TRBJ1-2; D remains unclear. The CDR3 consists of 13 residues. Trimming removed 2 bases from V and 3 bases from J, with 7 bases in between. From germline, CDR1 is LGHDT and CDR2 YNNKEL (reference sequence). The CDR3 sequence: CASSQNSDYGYTF. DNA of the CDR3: TGTGCCAGCAGCCAAAACAGCGACTATGGCTACACCTTC. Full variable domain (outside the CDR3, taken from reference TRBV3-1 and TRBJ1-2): DTAVSQTPKYLVTQMGNDKSIKCEQNLGHDTMYWYKQDSKKFLKIMFSYNNKELIINETVPNRFSPKSPDKAHLNLHINSLELGDSAVYFCASSQNSDYGYTFGSGTRLTVV.

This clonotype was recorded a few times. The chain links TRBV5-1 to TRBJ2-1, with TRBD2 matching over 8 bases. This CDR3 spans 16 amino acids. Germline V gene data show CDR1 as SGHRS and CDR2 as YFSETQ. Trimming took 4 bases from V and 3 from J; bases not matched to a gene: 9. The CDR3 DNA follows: TGCGCCAGCAGCACCGGTAGCGGGAACATCTACAATGAGCAGTTCTTC. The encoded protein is CASSTGSGNIYNEQFF.

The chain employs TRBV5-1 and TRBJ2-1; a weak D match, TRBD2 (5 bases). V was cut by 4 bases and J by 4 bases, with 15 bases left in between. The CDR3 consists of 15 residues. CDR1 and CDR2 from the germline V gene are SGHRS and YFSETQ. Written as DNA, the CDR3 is TGCGCCAGCAGCCCATCCTCCTCGGGGTACAATGAGCAGTTCTTC. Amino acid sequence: CASSPSSSGYNEQFF. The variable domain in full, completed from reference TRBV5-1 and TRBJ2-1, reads KAGVTQTPRYLIKTRGQQVTLSCSPISGHRSVSWYQQTPGQGLQFLFEYFSETQRNKGNFPGRFSGRQFSNSRSEMNVSTLELGDSALYLCASSPSSSGYNEQFFGPGTRLTVL.

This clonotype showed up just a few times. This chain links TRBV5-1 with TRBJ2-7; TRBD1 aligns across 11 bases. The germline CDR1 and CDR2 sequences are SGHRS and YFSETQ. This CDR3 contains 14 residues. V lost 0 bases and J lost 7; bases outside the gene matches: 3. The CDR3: CASSLEGQGEEQYF. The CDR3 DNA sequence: TGCGCCAGCAGCTTGGAGGGACAGGGGGAAGAGCAGTACTTC.

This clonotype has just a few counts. CDR3 bases: TGTGCCAGCGGATCGATCGATGGCTACACCTTC. Its translation is CASGSIDGYTF. This sequence joins TRBV6-5 and TRBJ1-2; D unresolved. V lost 8 bases and J 6 bases, leaving 10 bases between the germline ends. The CDR3 has 11 residues. Looked up from germline, CDR1 is MNHEY and CDR2 is SVGAGI.

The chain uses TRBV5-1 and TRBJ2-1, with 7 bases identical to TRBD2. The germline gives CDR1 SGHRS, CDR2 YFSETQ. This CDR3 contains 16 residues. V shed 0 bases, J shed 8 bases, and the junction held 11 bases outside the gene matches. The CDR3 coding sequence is TGCGCCAGCAGCTTGGGACTAGCCTTTTCTCTCGATGAGCAGTTCTTC. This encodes CASSLGLAFSLDEQFF.

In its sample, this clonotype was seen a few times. As DNA, the CDR3 is TGTGCCAGCAGTTACCCTAGAGAGCAGTTCTTC. This sequence encodes CASSYPREQFF. This chain connects TRBV6-6 to TRBJ2-1; D uncertain. Trimming took 2 bases from V and 10 from J, leaving 6 bases between them. The CDR3 contains 11 residues. Germline values: CDR1 MNHNY, CDR2 SVGAGI (reference sequence).

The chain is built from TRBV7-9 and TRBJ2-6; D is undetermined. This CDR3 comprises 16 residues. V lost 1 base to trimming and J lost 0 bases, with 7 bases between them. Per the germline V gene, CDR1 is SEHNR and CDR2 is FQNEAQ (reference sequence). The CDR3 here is CASSLGRFSGANVLTF. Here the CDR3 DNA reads TGTGCCAGCAGCTTAGGGAGATTCTCTGGGGCCAACGTCCTGACTTTC.

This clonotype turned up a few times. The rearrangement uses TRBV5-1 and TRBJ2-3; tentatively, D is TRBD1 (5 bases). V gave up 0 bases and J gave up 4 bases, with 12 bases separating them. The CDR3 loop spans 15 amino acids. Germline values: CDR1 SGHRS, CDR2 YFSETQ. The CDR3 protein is CASSLDVFRADTQYF. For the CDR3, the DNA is TGCGCCAGCAGCTTGGATGTTTTCAGGGCAGATACGCAGTATTTT.

CDR3 amino acids: CASMNTGLNTEAFF. Here the CDR3 DNA reads TGTGCCAGCATGAATACGGGTCTGAACACTGAAGCTTTCTTT. The V gene is TRBV6-1, the J gene TRBJ1-1; no clear D gene. This CDR3 spans 14 amino acids. The V end was cut by 7 bases, the J end by 0 bases, with 12 bases between. In germline, CDR1 is MNHNS, CDR2 SASEGT.

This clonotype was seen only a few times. CDR3 DNA sequence: TGCGCCAGCAGCTTGGGGCCTAGCGGGAGCCACGAGCAGTACTTC. It codes for CASSLGPSGSHEQYF. The rearrangement uses TRBV5-1 and TRBJ2-7; 10 bases agree with TRBD2. The length of the CDR3 is 15 residues. CDR1 and CDR2 from the germline V gene are SGHRS and YFSETQ. Germline trimming cut 0 bases from V and 5 bases from J; bases unmatched to any gene: 5.